The rows below give T cell receptor beta chains drawn from one sample of a study of beta chain features in type 1 diabetes. Data came from immunoSEQ multiplex PCR; TCRdb stores just in-frame clones and leaves some out. The data contain about 350,000 clones, 15% to 20% of them singletons. The sample consisted of naive CD4+ T cells from blood. These receptors were obtained from a woman under 30 in good health. Both conserved end residues are part of each CDR3. A D gene is named only where the DNA matches it firmly. Expanded clones are given a class, and other clones once, few, many or no size at all.

NA	15	TRBV5-5	TRBJ1-5	TRBD1	TGTGCCAGCAGCTTGGTAACAGGGGTGGGTCAGCCCCAGCATTTT	CASSLVTGVGQPQHF
NA	13	TRBV7-2	TRBJ2-1	NA	TGTGCCAGCAGCCCACAACAGGGAAATGAGCAGTTCTTC	CASSPQQGNEQFF
NA	14	TRBV9	TRBJ1-2	TRBD1	TGTGCCAGCAGCGGATCAGGGGGGAACTATGGCTACACCTTC	CASSGSGGNYGYTF
NA	13	TRBV5-6	TRBJ2-2	TRBD1	TGTGCCAGCAGCCGACACAGGGGCGGGGAGCTGTTTTTT	CASSRHRGGELFF
NA	14	TRBV5-1	TRBJ1-2	TRBD1	TGCGCCAGCAGCGGGGGACAGGGGGCGGATGGCTACACCTTC	CASSGGQGADGYTF
few	16	TRBV29-1	TRBJ1-5	NA	TGCAGCGTTGTTGTTTCGGGGGTTGCAGGCAATCAGCCCCAGCATTTT	CSVVVSGVAGNQPQHF
NA	15	TRBV9	TRBJ1-6	NA	TGTGCCAGCAGCGCCCTGGGACTGGATAATTCACCCCTCCACTTT	CASSALGLDNSPLHF
NA	16	TRBV25-1	TRBJ1-3	TRBD1	TGTGCCAGTGGCTCGCTAGGGACAGGCGGCCGAAACACCATATATTTT	CASGSLGTGGRNTIYF
few	15	TRBV7-2	TRBJ1-1	TRBD1	TGTGCCAGCAGCCAGAGACAGGGCCTCAACACTGAAGCTTTCTTT	CASSQRQGLNTEAFF
few	16	TRBV7-8	TRBJ2-2	NA	TGTGCCAGCAGCTTTCAAGGGGTCCCGAACACCGGGGAGCTGTTTTTT	CASSFQGVPNTGELFF
few	11	TRBV6-5	TRBJ2-7	NA	TGTGCCAGCAGGGCTTCCTACGAGCAGTACTTC	CASRASYEQYF
NA	13	TRBV7-9	TRBJ2-1	TRBD2	TGTGCCAAGGGGAGCGGGAGCCCTGATGAGCAGTTCTTC	CAKGSGSPDEQFF
few	15	TRBV9	TRBJ1-4	NA	TGTGCCAGCAGCGTAGGGACAGCGAGGGATGAAAAACTGTTTTTT	CASSVGTARDEKLFF
NA	13	TRBV7-6	TRBJ2-2	NA	TGTGCCAGCAACCCCTCTACCGCCGGGGAGCTGTTTTTT	CASNPSTAGELFF
few	13	TRBV6-4	TRBJ1-1	NA	TGTGCCAGCAGTGGGGAGATGAACACTGAAGCTTTCTTT	CASSGEMNTEAFF